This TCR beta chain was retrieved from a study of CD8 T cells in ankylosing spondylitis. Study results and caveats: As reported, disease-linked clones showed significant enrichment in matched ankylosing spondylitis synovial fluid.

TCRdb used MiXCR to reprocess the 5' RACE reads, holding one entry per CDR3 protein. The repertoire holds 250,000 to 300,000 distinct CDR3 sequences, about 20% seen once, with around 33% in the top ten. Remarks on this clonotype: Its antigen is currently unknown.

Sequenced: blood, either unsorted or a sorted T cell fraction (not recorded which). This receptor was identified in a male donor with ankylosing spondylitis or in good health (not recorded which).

The CDR3 here is CASTGTGISYEQYF. The CDR3 nucleotides read TGTGCCAGCACCGGGACGGGGATCTCCTACGAGCAGTACTTC. This sequence joins TRBV7-2 and TRBJ2-7; D tentatively fits TRBD1 or TRBD2 (5 bases each). V was clipped by 7 bases and J by 0 bases, with 13 bases between them. This CDR3 comprises 14 residues. Per germline, CDR1 SGHTA and CDR2 FQGNSA.